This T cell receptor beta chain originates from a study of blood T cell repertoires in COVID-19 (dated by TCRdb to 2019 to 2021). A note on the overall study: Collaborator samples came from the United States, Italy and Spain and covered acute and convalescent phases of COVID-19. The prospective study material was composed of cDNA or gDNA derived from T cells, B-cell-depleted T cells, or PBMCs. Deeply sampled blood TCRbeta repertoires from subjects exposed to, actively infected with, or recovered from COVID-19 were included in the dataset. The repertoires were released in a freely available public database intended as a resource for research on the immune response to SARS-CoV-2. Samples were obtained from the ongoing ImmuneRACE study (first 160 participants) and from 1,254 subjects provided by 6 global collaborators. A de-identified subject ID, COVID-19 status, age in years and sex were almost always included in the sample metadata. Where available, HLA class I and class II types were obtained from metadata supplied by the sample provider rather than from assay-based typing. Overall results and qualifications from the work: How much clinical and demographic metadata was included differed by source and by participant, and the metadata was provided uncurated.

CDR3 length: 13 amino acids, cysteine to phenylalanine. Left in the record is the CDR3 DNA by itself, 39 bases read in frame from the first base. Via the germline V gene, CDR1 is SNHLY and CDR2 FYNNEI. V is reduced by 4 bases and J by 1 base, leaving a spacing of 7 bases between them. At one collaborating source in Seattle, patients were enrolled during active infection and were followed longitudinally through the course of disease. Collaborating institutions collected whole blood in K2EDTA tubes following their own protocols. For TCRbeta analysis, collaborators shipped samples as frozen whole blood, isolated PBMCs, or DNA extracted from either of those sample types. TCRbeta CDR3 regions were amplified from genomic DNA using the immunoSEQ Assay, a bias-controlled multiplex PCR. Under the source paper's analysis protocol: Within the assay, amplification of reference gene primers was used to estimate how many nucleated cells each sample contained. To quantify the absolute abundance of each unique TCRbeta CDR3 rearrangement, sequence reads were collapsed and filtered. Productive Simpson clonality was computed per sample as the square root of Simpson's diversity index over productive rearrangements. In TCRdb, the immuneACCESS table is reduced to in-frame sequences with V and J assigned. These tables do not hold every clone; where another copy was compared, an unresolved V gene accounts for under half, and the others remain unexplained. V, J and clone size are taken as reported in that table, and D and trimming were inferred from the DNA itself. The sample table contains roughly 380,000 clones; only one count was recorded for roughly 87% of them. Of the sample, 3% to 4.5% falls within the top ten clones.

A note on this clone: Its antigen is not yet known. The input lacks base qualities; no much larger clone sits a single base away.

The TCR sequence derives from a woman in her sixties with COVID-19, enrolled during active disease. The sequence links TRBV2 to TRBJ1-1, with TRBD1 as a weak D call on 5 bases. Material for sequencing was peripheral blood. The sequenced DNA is TGTGCCAGCAGTGGGGGGGAGAACACTGAAGCTTTCTTT. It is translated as CASSGGENTEAFF.